The 7 T cell receptor beta chains in this list originate from one sample, sequenced in a study of neurological immune-mediated disorders. MiXCR, run by TCRdb on the 5' RACE reads, gives a single entry per CDR3 protein. Here the sample spans under 40,000 distinct CDR3 sequences, about 14% being singletons. Sequenced input: PBMCs. These receptors were taken from a woman aged 45-65 years with HTLV-1-associated myelopathy (HAM/TSP).

This clonotype was found many times. This chain connects TRBV20-1 to TRBJ1-2; D is undetermined. CDR3 length: 15 residues. Trimming removed 1 base from V and 8 bases from J, with 20 bases in between. Germline values: CDR1 DFQATT, CDR2 SNEGSKA (reference sequence). In DNA form, the CDR3 reads TGCAGTGCTAGAGGGTCCAATAGTCCGTATAGCGGCTACACCTTC. Translated: CSARGSNSPYSGYTF.

This clonotype was counted at least ten times. The chain combines TRBV20-1 with TRBJ2-1; the match to TRBD2 covers 9 bases. V shed 1 base, J shed 9 bases, and the junction held 10 bases outside the gene matches. The CDR3 is 15 residues long. Germline CDR1 DFQATT, CDR2 SNEGSKA (reference sequence). The CDR3 nucleotides are TGCAGTGCTAGAGCCGCGCTAGCGGGGATTGCTGAGCAGTTCTTC. Translation gives CSARAALAGIAEQFF.

This clonotype has a single count. The rearrangement joins TRBV18 to TRBJ2-3; D is unresolved. CDR1 and CDR2 from the germline V gene are KGHSH and LQKENI. The CDR3 totals 13 residues. V shed 3 bases and J shed 4 bases, with 8 bases lying between them. The CDR3 DNA reads as TGTGCCAGCTCACCGGGCGCGGCAGATACGCAGTATTTT. This gives the protein CASSPGAADTQYF.

This clonotype was counted at least ten times. This chain links TRBV5-1 with TRBJ2-7; 12 nucleotides align to TRBD2. Germline trimming cut 6 bases from V and 1 base from J; bases unmatched to any gene: 5. Germline V CDR1 and CDR2: SGHRS, YFSETQ. CDR3 size: 15 residues. The CDR3 DNA is TGCGCCAGCACCCGGACTAGCGGGGATTCCTACGAGCAGTACTTC. This sequence encodes CASTRTSGDSYEQYF.

This clonotype was observed at least ten times. The chain has TRBV25-1 and TRBJ2-3, with 10 bases fitting TRBD2. This CDR3 region has 16 residues. Germline CDR1 reads MGHDK; CDR2 reads SYGVNS. V trimming: 1 base; J trimming: 2 bases; junction bases outside the gene matches: 3. The CDR3 region has the DNA TGTGCCAGCAGTGAATCTAGCGGGGGATACACAGATACGCAGTATTTT. Its protein product is CASSESSGGYTDTQYF.

This clonotype was counted many times. The chain carries TRBV24-1 and TRBJ2-1, with 8 bases matching TRBD1. Trimming cost V 3 bases and J 4 bases; bases outside gene matches: 4. This CDR3 spans 15 amino acids. Germline values: CDR1 KGHDR, CDR2 SFDVKD. This CDR3 is CATSDQRQGYNEQFF. The CDR3, as DNA: TGTGCCACCAGTGATCAGCGACAGGGGTACAATGAGCAGTTCTTC.

This clonotype was picked up many times. The chain combines TRBV24-1 with TRBJ2-3; 7 nucleotides line up with TRBD1. CDR3 length: 15 amino acids. Germline values: CDR1 KGHDR, CDR2 SFDVKD. J gave up 3 bases and V 4 bases, and 6 bases lay outside the gene matches. This CDR3 reads CATSEQGVTTDTQYF. The CDR3 nucleotides read TGTGCCACCAGTGAGCAGGGGGTCACGACAGATACGCAGTATTTT.